This TCR beta chain appears in the sequencing data of a study of T-cell memory formation after mild COVID-19. Study-level points and caveats: Clones contracting day 15 to 85 were balanced CD4/CD8; later expanders leaned CD4+.

About this clonotype: Its antigen is as yet unknown.

TCRdb redid the calling of the 5' RACE reads with MiXCR, one entry per CDR3 protein. The sample has 130,000 to 150,000 distinct CDR3 sequences; approximately 5.7% are singletons. Trimming at V came to 7 bases and at J to 5 bases, leaving 7 bases not matched to a gene. The CDR3 consists of 14 residues. CDR1 is KGHDR, CDR2 SFDVKD, per germline. Sequencing input: PBMCs or a T cell subset sorted from them (not recorded which). J is TRBJ2-5 and V is TRBV24-1, with TRBD1 matching over 9 bases. The source is an adult woman who had mild COVID-19 (a few samples of this study predate the infection). Cell type and time point are not known. The CDR3 spells CATSGTGPGETQYF. The CDR3 DNA reads as TGTGCCACCAGCGGGACAGGGCCTGGTGAGACCCAGTACTTC.